Below, 27 T cell receptor beta chains from the same sample are listed, as sequenced in a study of post-analysis software for immune sequencing data (dated by TCRdb to between 2014 and 2017). Overall study outcomes, separate from this receptor: Patients showed significantly higher frequencies than controls for about 5 TRBV segments, among them TRBV5-6, TRBV5-1 and TRBV20-1.

These receptors have no known antigen. Library generation was performed with PCR. The sample was run on an Illumina HiSeq 2500. Unique molecular identifiers were incorporated into TCR beta cDNA libraries to reduce PCR and sequencing biases. TCRdb itself trimmed the public reads at Q25 with fastp, ran MiXCR and retained productive beta chains. CDR3 protein sequences are deduplicated, and each keeps its most common genes and DNA. A total of hundreds of thousands of distinct CDR3 sequences appear in this sample, 25% to 30% of them only once. Approximately 0.6% of the sample belongs to the ten largest clones. The sample taken for sequencing was blood. These receptor sequences come from a girl between 10 and 17 years old with multiple sclerosis.

The chain couples TRBV2 to TRBJ2-1; D perhaps matches TRBD1 (6 bases). V lost 8 bases and J 9 bases, leaving 17 bases between the germline ends. Germline assignment: CDR1 SNHLY and CDR2 FYNNEI. The CDR3 has 13 amino acids. The CDR3 loop is CASSQGIRVEQFF. The CDR3 DNA reads as TGTGCCAGCTCACAGGGTATCCGTGTTGAGCAGTTCTTC.

Concerning this clonotype itself: One junction end disagrees with the germline gene, perhaps due to a read error. The chain employs TRBV10-3 and TRBJ2-4, with TRBD2 matching 10 bases. With the DNA end fitting TRBJ2-7 better, the J assignment may be wrong. Germline loops: CDR1 ENHRY, CDR2 SYGVKD. CDR3 length: 13 residues. Here the CDR3 reads CAIRSSGGYEQYF. The CDR3 DNA follows: TGCGCCATCAGGTCTAGCGGGGGCTACGAGCAGTACTTC.

The chain has TRBV20-1 and TRBJ2-4, with TRBD2 matching 10 bases. Germline loops: CDR1 DFQATT, CDR2 SNEGSKA (reference sequence). The CDR3 spans 14 residues. Losses at the gene ends were 4 bases for V and 6 bases for J; bases not matched to a gene: 6. CDR3 loop: CSATAGGPGNIQYF. CDR3 coding DNA: TGCAGTGCTACAGCGGGAGGGCCCGGAAACATTCAGTACTTC.

In this sample, this clonotype turned up many times. This chain joins TRBV5-1 and TRBJ2-6, with D unresolved. Deletions cut 5 bases from V and 0 bases from J, with 6 bases between. This CDR3 contains 14 residues. Germline CDR1 reads SGHRS; CDR2 reads YFSETQ. In DNA form, the CDR3 reads TGCGCCAGCAGGATTGACTCTGGGGCCAACGTCCTGACTTTC. Amino acids: CASRIDSGANVLTF.

V gene TRBV15 combines with J gene TRBJ1-5; TRBD1 aligns across 8 bases. The CDR3 spans 16 residues. CDR1 LNHNV and CDR2 YYDKDF come from the germline V gene (reference sequence). Unmatched junction bases numbered 5, after V lost 0 bases and J lost 4 bases. In nucleotides, the CDR3 is TGTGCCACCAGCAGAGATCAGGGGGCTAGGAATCAGCCCCAGCATTTT. Amino acid sequence: CATSRDQGARNQPQHF.

This clonotype was detected once. The V and J genes are TRBV20-1 and TRBJ2-7, with 7 bases identical to TRBD1. After removal of 6 bases from V and 5 bases from J, the junction contained 13 bases not matched to a gene. The CDR3 spans 14 residues. Germline-derived CDR1 and CDR2 are DFQATT and SNEGSKA (reference sequence). The CDR3 loop is CSATRTGLPHEQYF. The CDR3 nucleotides are TGCAGTGCCACGAGGACAGGCCTGCCCCACGAGCAGTACTTC.

Written as DNA, the CDR3 is TGTGCCAGTAGTCTGGCAGTAGGCAATCAGCCCCAGCATTTT. Translated: CASSLAVGNQPQHF. The chain employs TRBV19 and TRBJ1-5; D gene uncertain. V lost 5 bases and J lost 2, with 10 bases in between. Germline V CDR1 and CDR2: LNHDA, SQIVND (reference sequence). This CDR3 contains 14 residues.

The sample holds a few counts of this clonotype. The V call is TRBV6-2 or TRBV6-3, the J call TRBJ2-1; TRBD2 agrees at 10 bases. After removal of 5 bases from V and 9 bases from J, the junction contained 7 bases not matched to a gene. From germline, CDR1 is MNHEY and CDR2 SVGEGT. This CDR3 has 14 residues. Written as DNA, the CDR3 is TGTGCCAGCAGTATACTAGCGGGGATCGGTGAGCAGTTCTTC. Translating it yields CASSILAGIGEQFF.

In DNA, the CDR3 is TGCGCCAGCAGCCCCGGCCCTAGCGGGGGGCGTGGTGAGCAGTTCTTC. Translating gives CASSPGPSGGRGEQFF. The rearrangement uses TRBV5-1 and TRBJ2-1; 11 bases fit TRBD2. Germline CDR1 SGHRS, CDR2 YFSETQ. V shed 4 bases, J shed 9 bases, and the junction held 12 bases outside the gene matches. This CDR3 spans 16 amino acids.

The CDR3 sequence is CSARDRAGVYTDTQYF. CDR3 DNA: TGCAGTGCTAGAGATAGAGCGGGGGTTTACACAGATACGCAGTATTTT. This chain connects TRBV20-1 to TRBJ2-3, with 8 bases matching TRBD2. CDR3 length equals 16 residues. Germline lookup yields CDR1 DFQATT and CDR2 SNEGSKA (reference sequence). The ends lost 0 bases at V and 2 bases at J; junction bases unmatched: 7.

V is TRBV7-6 and J is TRBJ2-3; D gene unclear. Trimming shortened V by 1 base and J by 6 bases, and 8 bases separated the two germline ends. Germline V gene lookup returns CDR1 SGHVS and CDR2 FNYEAQ. The CDR3 has 13 amino acids. In DNA form, the CDR3 reads TGTGCCAGCAGCTTAGTTCGTATTGATACGCAGTATTTT. This encodes CASSLVRIDTQYF.

The chain employs TRBV3-1 and TRBJ1-2; possibly TRBD1 for D (6 bases). Trimming removed 1 base from V and 5 bases from J, with 17 bases in between. This CDR3 contains 16 residues. Germline-derived CDR1 and CDR2 are LGHDT and YNNKEL (reference sequence). The CDR3 sequence: CASSQGPPWQGYGYTF. CDR3 nucleotides: TGTGCCAGCAGCCAAGGCCCGCCGTGGCAGGGGTATGGCTACACCTTC.

There are a few counts of this clonotype. The J gene is TRBJ2-3, the V gene TRBV20-1; TRBD2 matches 9 bases. V was pared by 3 bases and J by 6 bases, with 7 bases of the junction left unmatched. The CDR3 consists of 14 residues. Germline V CDR1 and CDR2: DFQATT, SNEGSKA (reference sequence). The CDR3 nucleotides are TGCAGTGCTAGTCTTAGCGGGAGCGGTGATACGCAGTATTTT. Protein product: CSASLSGSGDTQYF.

V and J are TRBV6-5 and TRBJ2-1; 8 positions agree with TRBD2. Germline CDR1 MNHEY, CDR2 SVGAGI. J was trimmed by 3 bases and V by 2 bases; bases with no gene match: 3. The CDR3 is made up of 15 amino acids. The CDR3 DNA follows: TGTGCCAGCAGTTACCTCAGCGGGAGCTACAATGAGCAGTTCTTC. Amino acid sequence: CASSYLSGSYNEQFF.

The gene calls are TRBV20-1 and TRBJ2-3; 9 bases match TRBD1. The CDR3 loop spans 12 amino acids. Trimming removed 6 bases from V and 7 bases from J; junction bases left unmatched: 5. Germline V gives CDR1 DFQATT, CDR2 SNEGSKA (reference sequence). CDR3 nucleotide sequence: TGCAGTGCACTGACAGGGGGAAATACGCAGTATTTT. Its translation is CSALTGGNTQYF.

This sequence joins TRBV9 and TRBJ1-1; 8 bases map to TRBD1. The CDR3 totals 15 residues. Per the germline V gene, CDR1 is SGDLS and CDR2 is YYNGEE. The ends lost 2 bases at V and 1 base at J; junction bases unmatched: 4. The CDR3 DNA sequence: TGTGCCAGCAGCGTCGACAGGGGCCAGAACACTGAAGCTTTCTTT. This gives the protein CASSVDRGQNTEAFF.

This clonotype was found a few times. At one of its ends the junction is not consistent with the germline gene, which may arise from a read error. V and J are TRBV20-1 and TRBJ2-7, with D possibly matching TRBD1 (7 bases). Judging by the DNA end, TRBJ2-5 fits better; the J call may be wrong. The CDR3 spans 14 residues. Germline lookup yields CDR1 DFQATT and CDR2 SNEGSKA (reference sequence). The CDR3 region has the DNA TGCAATGCTAGAGTATCAGGGGGGTGGGAGACCCAGTACTTC. Translation: CNARVSGGWETQYF.

This clonotype was seen ten or more times. The chain has TRBV7-2 and TRBJ2-7, with D uncertain. CDR3 length: 15 amino acids. CDR1 is SGHTA and CDR2 is FQGNSA in the germline V gene. Trimming took 4 bases from V and 2 from J, leaving 15 bases between them. The CDR3 reads CASSSGRTATYEQYF. The CDR3, as DNA: TGTGCCAGCAGCTCCGGCCGGACGGCAACCTACGAGCAGTACTTC.

Comments on this clonotype: Given a much more abundant clone one base away, this may be a read error. This chain joins TRBV29-1 and TRBJ2-5; the match to TRBD2 covers 7 bases. The CDR3 has 12 residues. Unmatched junction bases numbered 13, after V lost 7 bases and J lost 11 bases. CDR1 and CDR2 (germline): SQVTM, ANQGSEA. The CDR3 region has the DNA TGCAGCGCTGCCCCAGCGGGACTCGGTCAGTACTTC. Translation: CSAAPAGLGQYF. The entire variable domain, with the rest obtained from reference TRBV29-1 and TRBJ2-5, is as follows: SAVISQKPSRDICQRGTSLTIQCQVDSQVTMMFWYRQQPGQSLTLIATANQGSEATYESGFVIDKFPISRPNLTFSTLTVSNMSPEDSSIYLCSAAPAGLGQYFGPGTRLLVL.

This clonotype was seen more than once but under ten times. The chain carries TRBV4-3 and TRBJ1-2; D is possibly TRBD1 (5 bases). Per the germline V gene, CDR1 is LGHNA and CDR2 is YSLEER. The CDR3 is 13 residues long. Trimming shortened V by 2 bases and J by 8 bases, and 12 bases separated the two germline ends. CDR3 DNA: TGCGCCAGCAGCCAAACTCAGGGTGGGGGCTACACCTTC. Translation gives CASSQTQGGGYTF.

This clonotype has a single count. A read error is possible here, since a much larger clone lies one base away. The chain has TRBV10-3 and TRBJ2-1; 8 nucleotides match TRBD2. Germline values: CDR1 ENHRY, CDR2 SYGVKD. The length of the CDR3 is 18 residues. V shed 4 bases, J shed 4 bases, and the junction held 15 bases outside the gene matches. CDR3: CAISGVGGRTGLYNEQFF. The CDR3 coding sequence is TGTGCCATCAGTGGCGTAGGCGGGAGGACCGGCCTTTACAATGAGCAGTTCTTC.

The chain couples TRBV3-1 to TRBJ1-6; tentative D call: TRBD1 (5 bases). CDR1 and CDR2 from the germline V gene are LGHDT and YNNKEL (reference sequence). The length of the CDR3 is 14 residues. Trimming shortened V by 2 bases and J by 10 bases, and 12 bases separated the two germline ends. The DNA for the CDR3 is TGTGCCAGCAGCCAACGAGGGGCTGGATCACCCCTCCACTTT. Residues: CASSQRGAGSPLHF.

This clonotype was detected only a few times. CDR3 DNA sequence: TGTGCCAGCAGGATTCCTCAGGGGGCCGAGCAGTACTTC. This translates into CASRIPQGAEQYF. This chain uses TRBV6-1 with TRBJ2-7, with 8 bases fitting TRBD1. After removal of 6 bases from V and 6 bases from J, the junction contained 7 bases not matched to a gene. The CDR3 loop spans 13 amino acids. Germline loops: CDR1 MNHNS, CDR2 SASEGT.

As DNA, the CDR3 is TGTGCCAGCAGCGTAGTTATCGGGGGGGCGAGTGAGCAGTTCTTC. Translating it yields CASSVVIGGASEQFF. The chain joins TRBV9 to TRBJ2-1; the match to TRBD2 covers 8 bases. V trimming: 0 bases; J trimming: 9 bases; junction bases outside the gene matches: 8. The CDR3 length is 15 residues. Germline assignment: CDR1 SGDLS and CDR2 YYNGEE.

The gene calls are TRBV4-3 and TRBJ2-7, with D perhaps TRBD2 (9 bases). The CDR3 is 23 residues long. Germline CDR1 LGHNA, CDR2 YSLEER. Trimming pared 0 bases from V and 6 bases from J, leaving 39 bases between. As DNA, the CDR3 is TGCGCCAGCAGCCAAGATAGGAAGGACAGGGCGGCTAGCGGGGCGGATTGGTCTTCCGAGCAGTACTTC. Protein sequence: CASSQDRKDRAASGADWSSEQYF.

Only a few counts were recorded for this clonotype. This chain connects TRBV7-2 to TRBJ2-2; 11 nucleotides match TRBD2. Trimming took 5 bases from V and 4 from J; bases not matched to a gene: 6. Germline CDR1 is SGHTA and CDR2 is FQGNSA. This CDR3 is 16 amino acids long. The CDR3 coding sequence is TGTGCCAGCAGCCTAGGACTAGCGGGTGGCACCGGGGAGCTGTTTTTT. The encoded protein is CASSLGLAGGTGELFF.

CDR3 DNA: TGTGCCAGCAGCTTCGCGACCGAGTACGAGCAGTACTTC. Its translation: CASSFATEYEQYF. The rearrangement uses TRBV7-8 and TRBJ2-7; the D is unclear. V was shortened by 3 bases and J by 4 bases, with 10 bases between the two germline ends. The germline V gene encodes CDR1 SGHVS and CDR2 FQNEAQ. There are 13 residues in the CDR3.